Listed below are T cell receptor beta chains from one sample, sequenced in a study of radiation and T cells in renal cell carcinoma. Profiled with immunoSEQ multiplex PCR; TCRdb holds only in-frame clones, not every one. The repertoire holds 100,000 to 150,000 clones, with roughly four fifths as singletons. The starting material was blood, obtained from a patient whose treatment included radiotherapy and nephrectomy. The receptors stem from a man in his fifties or sixties with renal cell carcinoma. Each CDR3 is given with its conserved first and last residue. Each record gives: V gene, clone size, CDR3 length, CDR3 protein. A row's size may be missing; if present it is once, few, many or a size class.

TRBV19 . 13 CASNQLSGTEAFF
TRBV5-6 . 17 CASNRLAGSPNTGELFF
TRBV19 . 15 CASSIGIGTGLGYTF
TRBV4-2 . 15 CASSQDRASTGELFF
TRBV30 . 13 CAWTGGRVGELFF
TRBV30 . 14 CACNRKGPDEKLFF
TRBV7-9 . 15 CASSSREGLGYEQYF
TRBV5-8 . 13 CASSLRGHTEAFF
TRBV6-1 . 11 CASLLAYEQYF
TRBV19 . 15 CASRGPVSSGNTIYF
TRBV9 once 16 CASSTQTGGEGNTIYF
TRBV5-1 . 15 CASSLAITPGDTQYF
TRBV28 . 15 CASSLDGGGDEKLFF
TRBV30 few 15 CAWTPQYSSYNEQFF
TRBV15 . 14 CATSRDLTVDEQYF
TRBV2 . 14 CASRTGLINYEQYF
TRBV5-1 . 14 CASSEGTVNEKLFF
TRBV5-1 once 16 CASSLTVGQGYEKLFF
TRBV5-1 . 16 CASSTGLAGVGDTQYF
TRBV4-3 . 15 CASSQVALVPDTQYF
TRBV5-6 . 15 CASSLRGSLSYGYTF
TRBV29-1 . 12 CSVSPGSYEQYF
TRBV9 . 15 CASSARGTLNEKLFF